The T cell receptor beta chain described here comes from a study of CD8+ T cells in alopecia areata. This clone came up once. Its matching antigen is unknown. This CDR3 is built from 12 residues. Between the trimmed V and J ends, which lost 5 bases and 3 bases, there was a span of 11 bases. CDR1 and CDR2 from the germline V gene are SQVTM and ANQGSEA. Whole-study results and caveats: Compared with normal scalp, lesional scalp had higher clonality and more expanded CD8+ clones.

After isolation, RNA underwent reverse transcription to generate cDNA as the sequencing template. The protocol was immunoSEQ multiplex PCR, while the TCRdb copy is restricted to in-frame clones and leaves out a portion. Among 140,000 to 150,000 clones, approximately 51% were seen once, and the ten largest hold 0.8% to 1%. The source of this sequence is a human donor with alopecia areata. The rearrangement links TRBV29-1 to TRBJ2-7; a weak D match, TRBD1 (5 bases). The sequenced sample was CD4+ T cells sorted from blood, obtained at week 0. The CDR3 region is CSVSQGGYEQYF. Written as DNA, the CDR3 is TGCAGCGTTTCTCAGGGCGGCTACGAGCAGTACTTC.